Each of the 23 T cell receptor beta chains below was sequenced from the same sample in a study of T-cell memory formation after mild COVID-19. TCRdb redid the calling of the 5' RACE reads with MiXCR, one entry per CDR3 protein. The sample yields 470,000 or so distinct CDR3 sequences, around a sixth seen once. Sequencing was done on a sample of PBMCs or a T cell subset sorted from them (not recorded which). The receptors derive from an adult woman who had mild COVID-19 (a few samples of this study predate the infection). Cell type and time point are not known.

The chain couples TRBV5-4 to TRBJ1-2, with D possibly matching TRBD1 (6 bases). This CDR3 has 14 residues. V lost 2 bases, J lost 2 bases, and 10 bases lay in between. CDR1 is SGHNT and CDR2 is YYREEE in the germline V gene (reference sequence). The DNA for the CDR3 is TGTGCCAGCAGCTTAGGACAGTCGAACTATGGCTACACCTTC. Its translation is CASSLGQSNYGYTF.

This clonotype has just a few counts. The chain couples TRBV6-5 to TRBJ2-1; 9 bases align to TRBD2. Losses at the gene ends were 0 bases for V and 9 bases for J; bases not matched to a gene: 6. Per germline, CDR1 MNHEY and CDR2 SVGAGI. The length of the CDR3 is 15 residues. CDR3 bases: TGTGCCAGCAGTTACTCAGGGCTAGCGGGACTTGAGCAGTTCTTC. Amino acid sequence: CASSYSGLAGLEQFF.

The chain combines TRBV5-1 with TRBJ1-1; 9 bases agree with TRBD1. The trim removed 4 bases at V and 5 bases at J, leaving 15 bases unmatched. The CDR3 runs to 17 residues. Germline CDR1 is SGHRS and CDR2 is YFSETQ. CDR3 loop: CASSRGTGFELRTEAFF. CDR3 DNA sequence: TGCGCCAGCAGCCGGGGGACAGGGTTTGAGTTACGTACTGAAGCTTTCTTT.

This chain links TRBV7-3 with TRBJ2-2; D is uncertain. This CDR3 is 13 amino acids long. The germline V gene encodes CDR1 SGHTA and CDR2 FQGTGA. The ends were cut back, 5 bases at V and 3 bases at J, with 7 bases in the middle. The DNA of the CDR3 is TGTGCCAGCAGCCCGGGCTACACCGGGGAGCTGTTTTTT. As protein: CASSPGYTGELFF.

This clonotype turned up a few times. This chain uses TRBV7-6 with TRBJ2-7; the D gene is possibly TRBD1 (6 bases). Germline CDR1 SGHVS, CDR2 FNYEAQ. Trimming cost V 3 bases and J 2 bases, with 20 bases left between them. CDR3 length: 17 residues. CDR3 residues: CASSFPPDSRYTYEQYF. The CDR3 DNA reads TGTGCCAGCAGCTTTCCTCCGGACAGCCGTTATACCTACGAGCAGTACTTC. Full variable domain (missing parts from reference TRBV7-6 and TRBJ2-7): GAGVSQSPRYKVTKRGQDVALRCDPISGHVSLYWYRQALGQGPEFLTYFNYEAQQDKSGLPNDRFSAERPEGSISTLTIQRTEQRDSAMYRCASSFPPDSRYTYEQYFGPGTRLTVT.

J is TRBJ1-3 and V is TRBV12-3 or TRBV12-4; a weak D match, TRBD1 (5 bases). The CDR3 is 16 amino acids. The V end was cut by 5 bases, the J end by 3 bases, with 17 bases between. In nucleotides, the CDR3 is TGTGCCAGCAGTGTCACCAGGGTGAGCGGTGGAAACACCATATATTTT. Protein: CASSVTRVSGGNTIYF.

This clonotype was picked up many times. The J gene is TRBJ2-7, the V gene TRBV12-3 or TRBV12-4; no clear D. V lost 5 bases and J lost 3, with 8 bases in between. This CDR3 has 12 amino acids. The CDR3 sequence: CASSPNYYEQYF. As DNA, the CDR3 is TGTGCCAGCAGTCCTAACTACTACGAGCAGTACTTC.

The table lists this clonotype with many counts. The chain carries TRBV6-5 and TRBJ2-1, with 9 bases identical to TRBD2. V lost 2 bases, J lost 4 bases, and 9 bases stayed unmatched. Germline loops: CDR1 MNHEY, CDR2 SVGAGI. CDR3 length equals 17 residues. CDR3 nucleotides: TGTGCCAGCAGTTACGGTATTGTTAGCGGGAGTTACAATGAGCAGTTCTTC. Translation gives CASSYGIVSGSYNEQFF.

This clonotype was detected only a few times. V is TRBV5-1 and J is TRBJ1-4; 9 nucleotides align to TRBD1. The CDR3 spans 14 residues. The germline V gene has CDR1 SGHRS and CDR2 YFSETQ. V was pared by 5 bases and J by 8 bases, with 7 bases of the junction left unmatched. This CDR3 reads CASRTQGAQEKLFF. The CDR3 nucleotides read TGCGCCAGCAGAACACAGGGGGCCCAGGAAAAACTGTTTTTT.

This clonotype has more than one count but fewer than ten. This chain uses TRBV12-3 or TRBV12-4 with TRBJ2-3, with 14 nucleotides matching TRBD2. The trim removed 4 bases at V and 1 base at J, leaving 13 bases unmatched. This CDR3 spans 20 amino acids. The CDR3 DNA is TGTGCCAGCAGTTCTTACCCTGGACTAGCGGGGGGCCTTGGCACAGATACGCAGTATTTT. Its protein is CASSSYPGLAGGLGTDTQYF.

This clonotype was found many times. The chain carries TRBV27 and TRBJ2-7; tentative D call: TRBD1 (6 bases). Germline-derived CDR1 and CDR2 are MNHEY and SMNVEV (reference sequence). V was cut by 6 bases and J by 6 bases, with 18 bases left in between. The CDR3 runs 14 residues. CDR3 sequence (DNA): TGTGCCAGCAGATCAGGGGTTTTCCTTGGCGAGCAGTACTTC. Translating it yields CASRSGVFLGEQYF.

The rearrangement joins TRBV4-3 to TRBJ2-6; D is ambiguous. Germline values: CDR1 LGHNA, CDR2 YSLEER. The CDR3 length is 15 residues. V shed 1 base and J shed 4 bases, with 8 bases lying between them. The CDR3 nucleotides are TGCGCCAGCAGCCAAGTCCTGGGGGGGGCCAACGTCCTGACTTTC. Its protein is CASSQVLGGANVLTF.

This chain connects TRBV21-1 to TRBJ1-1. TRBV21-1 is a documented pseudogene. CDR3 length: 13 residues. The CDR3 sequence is CASISFGTTEAFF. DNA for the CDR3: TGTGCCAGCATCTCGTTTGGGACCACTGAAGCTTTCTTT.

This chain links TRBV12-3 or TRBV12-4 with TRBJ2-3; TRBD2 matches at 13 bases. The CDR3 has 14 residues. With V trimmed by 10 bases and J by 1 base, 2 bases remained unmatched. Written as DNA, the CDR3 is TGTGCCACTGGACTAGCGGGGGGCACAGATACGCAGTATTTT. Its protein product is CATGLAGGTDTQYF.

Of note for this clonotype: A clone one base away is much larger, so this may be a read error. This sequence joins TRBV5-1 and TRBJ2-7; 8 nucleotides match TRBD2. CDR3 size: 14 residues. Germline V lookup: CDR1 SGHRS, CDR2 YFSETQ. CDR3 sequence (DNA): TGCGACAGCATGAATAGCGGGAACCCCTACGAGCAGTACTTC. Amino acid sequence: CDSMNSGNPYEQYF.

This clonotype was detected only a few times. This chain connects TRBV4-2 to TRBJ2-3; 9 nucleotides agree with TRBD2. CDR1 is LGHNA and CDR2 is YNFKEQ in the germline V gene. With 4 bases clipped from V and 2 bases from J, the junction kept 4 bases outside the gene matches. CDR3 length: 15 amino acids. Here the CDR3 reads CASSPRLAATDTQYF. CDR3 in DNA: TGTGCCAGCAGCCCCCGACTAGCGGCCACAGATACGCAGTATTTT.

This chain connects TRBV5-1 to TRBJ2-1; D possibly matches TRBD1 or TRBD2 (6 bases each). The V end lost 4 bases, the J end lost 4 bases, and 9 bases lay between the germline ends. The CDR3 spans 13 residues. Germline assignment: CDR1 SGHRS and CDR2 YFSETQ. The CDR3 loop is CASSTGAYNEQFF. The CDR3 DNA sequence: TGCGCCAGCAGCACGGGGGCGTACAATGAGCAGTTCTTC.

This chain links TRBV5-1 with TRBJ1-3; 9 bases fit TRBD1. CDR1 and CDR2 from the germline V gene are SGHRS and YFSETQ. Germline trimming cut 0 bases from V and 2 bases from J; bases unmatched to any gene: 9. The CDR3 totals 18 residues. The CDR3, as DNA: TGCGCCAGCAGCTTGGGAGGACAGGGGATCTTTACTGGAAACACCATATATTTT. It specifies CASSLGGQGIFTGNTIYF.

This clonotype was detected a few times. As DNA, the CDR3 is TGCGCCAGCAGCACCAAACGAGACGGTGAAGCTTTCTTT. Translation gives CASSTKRDGEAFF. The chain couples TRBV5-1 to TRBJ1-1, with D unclear. V was pared by 4 bases and J by 7 bases, with 14 bases between. Germline V gene lookup returns CDR1 SGHRS and CDR2 YFSETQ. This CDR3 region has 13 residues.

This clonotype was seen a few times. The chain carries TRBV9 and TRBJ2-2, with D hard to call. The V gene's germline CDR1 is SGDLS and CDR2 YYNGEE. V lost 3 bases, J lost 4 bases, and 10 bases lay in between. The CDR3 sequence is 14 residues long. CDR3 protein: CASSDQPGTGELFF. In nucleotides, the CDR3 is TGTGCCAGCAGCGACCAGCCGGGCACCGGGGAGCTGTTTTTT. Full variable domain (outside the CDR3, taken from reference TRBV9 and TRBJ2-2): DSGVTQTPKHLITATGQRVTLRCSPRSGDLSVYWYQQSLDQGLQFLIQYYNGEERAKGNILERFSAQQFPDLHSELNLSSLELGDSALYFCASSDQPGTGELFFGEGSRLTVL.

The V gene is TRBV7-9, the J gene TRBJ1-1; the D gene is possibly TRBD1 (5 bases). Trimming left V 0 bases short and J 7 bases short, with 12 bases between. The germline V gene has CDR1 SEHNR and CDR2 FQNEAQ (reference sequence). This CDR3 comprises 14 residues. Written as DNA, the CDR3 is TGTGCCAGCAGCTTAGCCGCAGGGCGGGGTGAAGCTTTCTTT. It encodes CASSLAAGRGEAFF. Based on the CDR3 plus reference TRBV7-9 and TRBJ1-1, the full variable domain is DTGVSQNPRHKITKRGQNVTFRCDPISEHNRLYWYRQTLGQGPEFLTYFQNEAQLEKSRLLSDRFSAERPKGSFSTLEIQRTEQGDSAMYLCASSLAAGRGEAFFGQGTRLTVV.

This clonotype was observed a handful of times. The chain's CDR3 is CASTLLGERYNEQFF. DNA of the CDR3: TGCGCCAGCACCCTACTGGGGGAGAGGTACAATGAGCAGTTCTTC. The J gene is TRBJ2-1, the V gene TRBV5-1; D possibly uses TRBD1 or TRBD2 (5 bases each). The CDR3 runs to 15 residues. V was trimmed by 6 bases and J by 4 bases, leaving 17 bases between them. Germline assignment: CDR1 SGHRS and CDR2 YFSETQ.

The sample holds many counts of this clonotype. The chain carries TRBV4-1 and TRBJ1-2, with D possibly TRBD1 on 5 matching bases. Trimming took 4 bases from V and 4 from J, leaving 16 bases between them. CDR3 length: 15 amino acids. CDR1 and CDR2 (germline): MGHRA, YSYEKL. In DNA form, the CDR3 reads TGCGCCAGCAGCCCCGCGGACAATACCTTCTATGGCTACACCTTC. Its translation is CASSPADNTFYGYTF.